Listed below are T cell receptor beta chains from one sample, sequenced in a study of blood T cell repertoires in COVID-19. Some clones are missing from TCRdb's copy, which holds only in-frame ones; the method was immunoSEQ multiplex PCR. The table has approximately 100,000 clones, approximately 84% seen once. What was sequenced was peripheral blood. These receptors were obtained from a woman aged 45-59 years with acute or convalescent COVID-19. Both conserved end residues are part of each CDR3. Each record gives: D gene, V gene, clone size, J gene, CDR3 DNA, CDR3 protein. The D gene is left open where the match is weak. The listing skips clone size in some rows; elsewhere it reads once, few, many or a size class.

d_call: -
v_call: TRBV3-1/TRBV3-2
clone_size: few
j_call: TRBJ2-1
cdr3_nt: TGTGCCAGCAGCCCCAGGGGAGGGGGGGCTGGTAATGAGCAGTTCTTC
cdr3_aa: CASSPRGGGAGNEQFF

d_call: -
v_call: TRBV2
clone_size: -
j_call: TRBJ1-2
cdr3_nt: TGTGCCAGCAGTGCACAATCCGGGGCTAACTATGGCTACACCTTC
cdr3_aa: CASSAQSGANYGYTF

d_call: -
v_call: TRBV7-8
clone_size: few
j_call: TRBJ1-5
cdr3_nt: TGTGCCAGCAGCTTAGCATCCTCTTCCCAGCCCCAGCATTTT
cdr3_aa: CASSLASSSQPQHF

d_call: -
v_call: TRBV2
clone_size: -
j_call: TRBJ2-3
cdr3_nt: TGTGCCAGCAGTGAAGCTACTCGCACAGATACGCAGTATTTT
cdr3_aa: CASSEATRTDTQYF

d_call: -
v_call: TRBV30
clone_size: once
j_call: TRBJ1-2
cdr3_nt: TGTGCCTGGAGTGTACAGTTCGGAGGCTACACCTTC
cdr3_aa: CAWSVQFGGYTF

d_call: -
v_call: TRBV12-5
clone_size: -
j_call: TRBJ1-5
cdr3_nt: TGTGCTAGTGGTTCCGCCGGGCCCCAGCATTTT
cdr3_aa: CASGSAGPQHF

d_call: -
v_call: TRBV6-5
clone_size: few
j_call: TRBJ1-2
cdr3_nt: TGTGCCAGCAGCTCTGGCAGTAACTATGGCTACACCTTC
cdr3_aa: CASSSGSNYGYTF

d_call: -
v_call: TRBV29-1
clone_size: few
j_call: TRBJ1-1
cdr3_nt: TGCAGCGTTGATGTAGTCGGGAACACTGAAGCTTTCTTT
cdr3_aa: CSVDVVGNTEAFF

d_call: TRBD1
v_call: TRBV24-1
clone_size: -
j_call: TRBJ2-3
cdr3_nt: TGTGCCACTTCGGGACAGGGGTTAGATACGCAGTATTTT
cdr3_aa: CATSGQGLDTQYF

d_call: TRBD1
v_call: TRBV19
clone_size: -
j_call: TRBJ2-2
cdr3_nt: TGTGCCAGTAGTAGGGGACAGCAACTGACCGGGGAGCTGTTTTTT
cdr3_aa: CASSRGQQLTGELFF

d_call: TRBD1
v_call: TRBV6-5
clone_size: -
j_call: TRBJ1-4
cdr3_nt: TGTGCCGGAAGGGGAGCCGGGACAGGGCAAGAAAAACTGTTTTTT
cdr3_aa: CAGRGAGTGQEKLFF

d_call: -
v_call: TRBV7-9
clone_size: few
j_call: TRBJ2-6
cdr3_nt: TGTGCCAGCAGCTTGGGAGGGGGTTCCAACGTCCTGACTTTC
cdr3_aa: CASSLGGGSNVLTF

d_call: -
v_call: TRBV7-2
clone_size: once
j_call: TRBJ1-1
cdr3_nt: TGTGCCAGCAGCTTCGGCGTAGGGGACACTGAAGCTTTCTTT
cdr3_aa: CASSFGVGDTEAFF

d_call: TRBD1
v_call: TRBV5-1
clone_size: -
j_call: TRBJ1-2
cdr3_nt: TGCGCCAGCAGACTATCACCGGGACAGGAGTATGGCTACACCTTC
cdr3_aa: CASRLSPGQEYGYTF

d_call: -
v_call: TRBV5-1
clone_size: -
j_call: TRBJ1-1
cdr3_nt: TGCGCCAGCAGCTCACAGGTGGAGAACACTGAAGCTTTCTTT
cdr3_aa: CASSSQVENTEAFF

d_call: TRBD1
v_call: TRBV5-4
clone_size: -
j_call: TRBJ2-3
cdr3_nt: TGTGCCAGCAGCACTGACAGGGGTACAGATACGCAGTATTTT
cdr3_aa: CASSTDRGTDTQYF

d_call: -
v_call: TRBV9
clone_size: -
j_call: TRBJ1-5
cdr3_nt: TGTGCCAGCAGCGTAGGTCGTCAGCCCCAGCATTTT
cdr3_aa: CASSVGRQPQHF

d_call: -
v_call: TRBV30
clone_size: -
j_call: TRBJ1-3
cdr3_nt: TGTGCCTGGAGCCCTGGGGGCTTACAGGGAAATGGTATCGGAAACACCATATATTTT
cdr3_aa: CAWSPGGLQGNGIGNTIYF

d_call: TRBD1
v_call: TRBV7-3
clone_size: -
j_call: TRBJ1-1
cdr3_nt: TGTGCCAGCAGCCGGGACAGGGGGTCGATGAACACTGAAGCTTTCTTT
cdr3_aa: CASSRDRGSMNTEAFF

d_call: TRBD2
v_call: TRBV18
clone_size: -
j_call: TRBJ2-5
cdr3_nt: TGTGCCAGCTCACGGACTAGCGGGGTCCAAGAGACCCAGTACTTC
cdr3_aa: CASSRTSGVQETQYF

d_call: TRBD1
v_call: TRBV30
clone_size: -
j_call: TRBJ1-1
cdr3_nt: TGTGCCTGGAGTGTCCTTCCCGGAGACAGGGGGAACACTGAAGCTTTCTTT
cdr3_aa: CAWSVLPGDRGNTEAFF

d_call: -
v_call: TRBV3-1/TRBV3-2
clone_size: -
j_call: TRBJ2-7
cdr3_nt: TGTGCCAGCAGCCAAGCCTTCGGAGGTTTTGACGAGCAGTACTTC
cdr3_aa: CASSQAFGGFDEQYF

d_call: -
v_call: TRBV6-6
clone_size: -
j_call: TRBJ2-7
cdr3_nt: TGTGCCAGCACCCCGAGGGGGGGGCGCGGGTACGAGCAGTACTTC
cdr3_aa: CASTPRGGRGYEQYF

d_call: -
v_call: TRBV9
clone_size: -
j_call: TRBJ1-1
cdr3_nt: TGTGCCAGCAGCGTAGAATTAAACACTGAAGCTTTCTTT
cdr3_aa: CASSVELNTEAFF

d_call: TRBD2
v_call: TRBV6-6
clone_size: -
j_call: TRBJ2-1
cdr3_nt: TGTGCCAGCAGTTACTCGCGGGGGGCGGGGAATGAGCAGTTCTTC
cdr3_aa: CASSYSRGAGNEQFF

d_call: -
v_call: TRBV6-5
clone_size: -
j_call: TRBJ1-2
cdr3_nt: TGTGCCAGCAGTTACTCCCCATACAGGGACGGCTACACCTTC
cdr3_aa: CASSYSPYRDGYTF

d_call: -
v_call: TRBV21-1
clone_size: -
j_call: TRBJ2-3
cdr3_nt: TGTGCCAGCAGCAACTCGGGGAGGGGGGCCCCTACAGATACGCAGTATTTT
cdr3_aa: CASSNSGRGAPTDTQYF

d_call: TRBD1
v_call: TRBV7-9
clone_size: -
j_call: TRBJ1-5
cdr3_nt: TGTGCCAGCAGCTTAGAAGGGACAGGGGGAAATCAGCCCCAGCATTTT
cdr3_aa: CASSLEGTGGNQPQHF